These 18 T cell receptor beta chains came from one sample sequenced in a study of blood T cells in healthy people across ages. With a J-beta primer mix and a sample-barcoded 5' primer, a second PCR ran roughly 6 to 11 cycles. TCRdb independently ran MiXCR on the 5' RACE reads; one entry per CDR3 protein. The sample lists about 930,000 distinct CDR3 sequences, almost 30% occurring once. The sample also formed part of further work on T cells of mothers and their children.

The sequencing input was blood. These receptors originate from a woman aged 40 to 50 in good health.

In its sample, this clonotype was seen a few times. The chain joins TRBV5-1 to TRBJ2-1; 9 bases align to TRBD2. The CDR3 has 17 residues. Germline CDR1 reads SGHRS; CDR2 reads YFSETQ. The junction had 9 bases not matched to a gene; V was cut back by 0 bases and J by 5 bases. The chain's CDR3 is CASSLALGSSGDNEQFF. The CDR3 DNA reads as TGCGCCAGCAGCTTGGCGTTGGGGTCTAGCGGGGACAATGAGCAGTTCTTC.

This sequence joins TRBV5-5 and TRBJ1-2; the D gene is possibly TRBD1 (6 bases). Germline assignment: CDR1 SGHKS and CDR2 YYEKEE (reference sequence). The length of the CDR3 is 15 residues. V lost 0 bases, J lost 4 bases, and 13 bases lay in between. The CDR3 nucleotides are TGTGCCAGCAGCTTGGATCGTGGCAGGGGCTATGGCTACACCTTC. Protein: CASSLDRGRGYGYTF.

Worth noting for this clonotype: A much larger clone lies a single base off, so this may be a read error. The rearrangement joins TRBV20-1 to TRBJ1-1, with D possibly matching TRBD1 (5 bases). Trimming removed 0 bases at V and 6 bases at J, with 14 bases between. Germline CDR1 reads DFQATT; CDR2 reads SNEGSKA (reference sequence). This CDR3 spans 14 amino acids. The CDR3 reads CSARERGLFPEAFF. CDR3 sequence (DNA): TGCAGTGCTAGAGAGAGGGGCCTTTTCCCTGAAGCTTTCTTT.

The chain has TRBV7-9 and TRBJ1-2; D not resolved. In germline, CDR1 is SEHNR, CDR2 FQNEAQ (reference sequence). V was cut by 3 bases and J by 8 bases, with 16 bases left in between. The CDR3 is made up of 14 amino acids. In DNA, the CDR3 is TGTGCCAGCAGCTTCAACAGCAAGATAAGGGGCTACACCTTC. Residues: CASSFNSKIRGYTF.

The rearrangement uses TRBV10-3 and TRBJ2-1; 9 positions match TRBD1. Germline-derived CDR1 and CDR2 are ENHRY and SYGVKD. V was clipped by 11 bases and J by 13 bases; unmatched bases: 18. This CDR3 spans 14 amino acids. The CDR3 DNA reads as TGTGCCGTTAGTCTGGGGACAGGGAGAGAGACCCAGTTCTTC. As protein: CAVSLGTGRETQFF.

The V gene is TRBV13, the J gene TRBJ2-3; no clear D gene. V was shortened by 5 bases and J by 7 bases, with 16 bases between the two germline ends. Per germline, CDR1 PRHDT and CDR2 FYEKMQ (reference sequence). CDR3 length: 14 residues. CDR3 sequence reads: CASSHASDPYTQYF. Written as DNA, the CDR3 is TGTGCCAGCAGCCACGCATCGGACCCCTATACGCAGTATTTT.

The chain uses TRBV7-3 and TRBJ2-5, with D hard to call. Germline CDR1 and CDR2: SGHTA and FQGTGA. The length of the CDR3 is 14 residues. V was shortened by 4 bases and J by 2 bases, with 11 bases between the two germline ends. The CDR3 loop reads CASSSQGQQETQYF. The CDR3 DNA reads TGTGCCAGCAGCTCCCAAGGGCAGCAAGAGACCCAGTACTTC. Looking up the rest from reference TRBV7-3 and TRBJ2-5 gives the full variable domain: GAGVSQTPSNKVTEKGKYVELRCDPISGHTALYWYRQSLGQGPEFLIYFQGTGAADDSGLPNDRFFAVRPEGSVSTLKIQRTERGDSAVYLCASSSQGQQETQYFGPGTRLLVL.

This clonotype came up many times. This sequence joins TRBV20-1 and TRBJ2-1; no reliable D call. The V end lost 3 bases, the J end lost 3 bases, and 6 bases lay between the germline ends. Germline V CDR1 and CDR2: DFQATT, SNEGSKA (reference sequence). This CDR3 comprises 12 residues. As DNA, the CDR3 is TGCAGTGCTAGGGACGGCTACAATGAGCAGTTCTTC. This translates into CSARDGYNEQFF.

This clonotype showed up just a few times. The V call is TRBV2, the J call TRBJ2-7; 7 positions agree with TRBD2. V shed 7 bases and J 3 bases; nucleotides not matched to a gene: 3. The CDR3 totals 12 residues. Germline CDR1 is SNHLY and CDR2 is FYNNEI. CDR3 protein: CASKAGFYEQYF. In DNA, the CDR3 is TGTGCCAGCAAAGCGGGGTTCTACGAGCAGTACTTC. The complete variable domain, with remaining parts taken from reference TRBV2 and TRBJ2-7, reads EPEVTQTPSHQVTQMGQEVILRCVPISNHLYFYWYRQILGQKVEFLVSFYNNEISEKSEIFDDQFSVERPDGSNFTLKIRSTKLEDSAMYFCASKAGFYEQYFGPGTRLTVT.

The chain combines TRBV14 with TRBJ2-1; D is unclear. Trimming removed 0 bases at V and 9 bases at J, with 9 bases between. CDR3 size: 13 residues. Germline V lookup: CDR1 SGHDN, CDR2 FVKESK. The CDR3 loop is CASSQDPSPEQFF. As DNA, the CDR3 is TGTGCCAGCAGCCAAGATCCGTCCCCTGAGCAGTTCTTC.

A word on this clonotype: Given a much more abundant clone one base away, this may be a read error. This rearrangement joins TRBV12-3 or TRBV12-4 to TRBJ2-2; no firm D call. This CDR3 is 14 amino acids long. CDR3 protein: CVSSFGRDTGELFF. The CDR3 region has the DNA TGTGTCAGCAGTTTTGGCCGCGACACCGGGGAGCTGTTTTTT.

The chain couples TRBV9 to TRBJ1-1; D gene unclear. With 0 bases removed from V and 4 bases from J, the gap between germline ends came to 10 bases. This CDR3 has 14 amino acids. The V gene's germline CDR1 is SGDLS and CDR2 YYNGEE. The CDR3 bases are TGTGCCAGCAGCGTAGGTACAGCGGCCACTGAAGCTTTCTTT. This translates into CASSVGTAATEAFF.

This chain joins TRBV7-2 and TRBJ2-7; the D gene is possibly TRBD2 (5 bases). V lost 5 bases and J lost 6, with 11 bases in between. The V gene's germline CDR1 is SGHTA and CDR2 FQGNSA. The CDR3 consists of 12 residues. The CDR3 here is CASSDGLSEQYF. The CDR3 coding sequence is TGTGCCAGCAGCGACGGACTGTCCGAGCAGTACTTC.

The rearrangement uses TRBV11-2 and TRBJ1-2, with 7 nucleotides matching TRBD1. CDR1 and CDR2 (germline): SGHAT, FQNNGV. This CDR3 comprises 15 residues. Trimming at V came to 1 base and at J to 6 bases, leaving 8 bases not matched to a gene. Written as DNA, the CDR3 is TGTGCCAGCAGCTTAGGCTGGGCAGGGGGGGATGGCTACACCTTC. The encoded protein is CASSLGWAGGDGYTF. The full variable domain, its missing parts supplied by reference TRBV11-2 and TRBJ1-2, is EAGVAQSPRYKIIEKRQSVAFWCNPISGHATLYWYQQILGQGPKLLIQFQNNGVVDDSQLPKDRFSAERLKGVDSTLKIQPAKLEDSAVYLCASSLGWAGGDGYTFGSGTRLTVV.

The V call is TRBV28, the J call TRBJ2-7, with 10 bases matching TRBD1. The CDR3 totals 16 residues. The J segment lost 0 bases and the V segment lost 4 bases, leaving 6 bases of the junction unmatched. CDR1 MDHEN and CDR2 SYDVKM come from the germline V gene. This CDR3 is CASSSRDRGISYEQYF. In nucleotides, the CDR3 is TGTGCCAGCAGTTCCCGGGACAGGGGTATCTCCTACGAGCAGTACTTC. The full variable domain, its missing parts supplied by reference TRBV28 and TRBJ2-7, is DVKVTQSSRYLVKRTGEKVFLECVQDMDHENMFWYRQDPGLGLRLIYFSYDVKMKEKGDIPEGYSVSREKKERFSLILESASTNQTSMYLCASSSRDRGISYEQYFGPGTRLTVT.

With respect to this clonotype: One base away lies a much larger clone, so this may be a sequencing read error. This chain links TRBV5-6 with TRBJ2-5, with TRBD2 identical over 7 bases. Looked up from germline, CDR1 is SGHDT and CDR2 is YYEEEE. The J segment lost 6 bases and the V segment lost 6 bases, leaving 11 bases of the junction unmatched. The CDR3 contains 14 residues. Here the CDR3 reads CASNQASGAKTQYF. The DNA for the CDR3 is TGTGCCAGCAACCAAGCGAGCGGGGCTAAGACCCAGTACTTC.

The chain uses TRBV7-9 and TRBJ2-1, with no clear D. Trimming pared 4 bases from V and 5 bases from J, leaving 6 bases between. Germline CDR1 reads SEHNR; CDR2 reads FQNEAQ (reference sequence). CDR3 size: 12 residues. DNA for the CDR3: TGTGCCAGCAGCTATACCCACAATGAGCAGTTCTTC. This encodes CASSYTHNEQFF. Variable domain in full (rest from reference TRBV7-9 and TRBJ2-1): DTGVSQNPRHKITKRGQNVTFRCDPISEHNRLYWYRQTLGQGPEFLTYFQNEAQLEKSRLLSDRFSAERPKGSFSTLEIQRTEQGDSAMYLCASSYTHNEQFFGPGTRLTVL.

This clonotype has only a few counts. The J gene is TRBJ1-4, the V gene TRBV28; perhaps TRBD1 as D (5 bases). Looked up from germline, CDR1 is MDHEN and CDR2 is SYDVKM. Trimming pared 7 bases from V and 1 base from J, leaving 10 bases between. This CDR3 region has 14 residues. CDR3 sequence (DNA): TGTGCCAGCAAGGCGGGGGGAACTAATGAAAAACTGTTTTTT. This codes for CASKAGGTNEKLFF.